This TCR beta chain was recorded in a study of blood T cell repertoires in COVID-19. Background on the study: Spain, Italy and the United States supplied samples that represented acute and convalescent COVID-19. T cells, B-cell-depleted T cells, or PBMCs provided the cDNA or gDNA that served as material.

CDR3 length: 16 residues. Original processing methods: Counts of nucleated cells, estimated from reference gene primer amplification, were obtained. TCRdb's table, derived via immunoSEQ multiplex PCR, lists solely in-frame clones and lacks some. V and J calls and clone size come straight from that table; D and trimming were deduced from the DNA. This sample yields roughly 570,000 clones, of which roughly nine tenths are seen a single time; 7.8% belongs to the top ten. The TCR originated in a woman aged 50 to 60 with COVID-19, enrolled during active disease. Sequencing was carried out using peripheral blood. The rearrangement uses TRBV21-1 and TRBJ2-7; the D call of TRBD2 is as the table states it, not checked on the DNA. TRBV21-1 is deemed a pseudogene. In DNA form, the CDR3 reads TGTGCCAGCAGCAAAGCTAAGCGGGGCTTCTCCTACGAGCAGTACTTC. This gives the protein CASSKAKRGFSYEQYF.